These 15 T cell receptor beta chains were all obtained from the same sample, sequenced in a study of T cell changes during pregnancy in multiple sclerosis (dated by TCRdb to between 2019 and 2020). Libraries came from the immunoSEQ multiplex PCR assay. TCRdb took this table from immuneACCESS and kept in-frame rearrangements with V and J called. Such tables lack part of the clones; where checked against another copy, unresolved V genes explain under half of the gap, and the rest is unexplained. The sample table shows approximately 41,000 clones, and around nine tenths are seen once. The ten largest clones add up to about 0.73% of the sample. Sequencing was performed on CD4+ T cells from peripheral blood mononuclear cells, taken in the first trimester of pregnancy. These receptors were obtained from a female donor with multiple sclerosis, enrolled in a pregnancy study.

The rearrangement links TRBV5-1 to TRBJ2-1, with TRBD1 identical over 8 bases. This CDR3 has 15 amino acids. Trimming removed 4 bases from V and 5 bases from J; junction bases left unmatched: 8. CDR1 is SGHRS and CDR2 is YFSETQ in the germline V gene. The CDR3 loop reads CASSVTGGPDNEQFF. Here the CDR3 DNA reads TGCGCCAGCAGCGTAACAGGGGGTCCGGACAATGAGCAGTTCTTC.

This chain uses TRBV7-6 with TRBJ1-2; a possible D gene is TRBD1 (5 bases). CDR1 is SGHVS and CDR2 is FNYEAQ in the germline V gene. The CDR3 contains 12 residues. Trimming cost V 4 bases and J 8 bases, with 11 bases left between them. Here the CDR3 DNA reads TGTGCCAGCAGCTCTGGGGACTTCGGCTACACCTTC. Its protein product is CASSSGDFGYTF.

This chain links TRBV7-2 with TRBJ2-7; 8 nucleotides line up with TRBD2. The germline V gene has CDR1 SGHTA and CDR2 FQGNSA. CDR3 length: 15 residues. After removal of 1 base from V and 3 bases from J, the junction contained 5 bases not matched to a gene. CDR3 nucleotide sequence: TGTGCCAGCAGCTTAGGGGCCGGGACTAGCTACGAGCAGTACTTC. Protein sequence: CASSLGAGTSYEQYF.

The count of this clone is one. The chain has TRBV11-2 and TRBJ2-3, with no clear D. Trimming cost V 4 bases and J 4 bases, with 12 bases left between them. The CDR3 is 14 residues long. Germline CDR1 SGHAT, CDR2 FQNNGV. The CDR3 loop reads CASSSPTQPDTQYF. The CDR3, as DNA: TGTGCCAGCAGCTCGCCAACACAGCCAGATACGCAGTATTTT.

This clone was found once. The chain joins TRBV4-3 to TRBJ2-4, with TRBD1 as a possible D gene (6 bases). V lost 4 bases and J lost 6, with 13 bases in between. This CDR3 has 14 amino acids. Germline CDR1 and CDR2: LGHNA and YSLEER. The CDR3 bases are TGCGCCAGCAGCCTCATCGGGACAACAAACATTCAGTACTTC. Amino acid sequence: CASSLIGTTNIQYF.

On this clone itself: Sequence at one end of the junction differs from germline and may be a read error. The V gene is TRBV2, the J gene TRBJ1-2; 9 bases align to TRBD1. The CDR3 runs to 15 residues. Germline CDR1 SNHLY, CDR2 FYNNEI. The DNA of the CDR3 is TGTGCGAGCAAGAGGGAGACAGGGGGAAACTATGGCTACACCTTC. It yields the protein CASKRETGGNYGYTF.

This rearrangement joins TRBV28 to TRBJ2-7; 11 bases match TRBD1. Per the germline V gene, CDR1 is MDHEN and CDR2 is SYDVKM. This CDR3 has 14 residues. The V gene end was trimmed by 7 bases and the J gene end by 4 bases; junction bases not matched to a gene: 6. The CDR3 spells CASTRTGGWYEQYF. The CDR3, as DNA: TGTGCCAGCACCAGGACAGGGGGCTGGTACGAGCAGTACTTC.

As to this clone: A junction end diverges from the germline sequence, so it may reflect a read error. The chain joins TRBV7-7 to TRBJ2-7; D perhaps matches TRBD2 (5 bases). The CDR3 length is 13 residues. The germline CDR1 and CDR2 sequences are SSHAT and FNYEAQ (reference sequence). This chain's CDR3 is CASSLAPAGEQYF. CDR3 bases: TGTGCTAGCAGCTTAGCGCCGGCGGGCGAGCAGTACTTC.

V is TRBV5-4 and J is TRBJ2-3, with 8 bases fitting TRBD2. V was clipped by 4 bases and J by 4 bases; unmatched bases: 11. In germline, CDR1 is SGHNT, CDR2 YYREEE (reference sequence). This CDR3 has 16 amino acids. The CDR3 spells CASSPGRVQGADTQYF. CDR3 nucleotides: TGTGCCAGCAGCCCCGGGAGGGTCCAGGGCGCAGATACGCAGTATTTT. The whole variable domain, filled in from reference TRBV5-4 and TRBJ2-3, reads ETGVTQSPTHLIKTRGQQVTLRCSSQSGHNTVSWYQQALGQGPQFIFQYYREEENGRGNFPPRFSGLQFPNYSSELNVNALELDDSALYLCASSPGRVQGADTQYFGPGTRLTVL.

This sequence joins TRBV7-9 and TRBJ2-5, with 10 bases fitting TRBD1. The J segment lost 4 bases and the V segment lost 4 bases, leaving 3 bases of the junction unmatched. CDR1 is SEHNR, CDR2 FQNEAQ, per germline (reference sequence). The CDR3 consists of 14 residues. The CDR3 region has the DNA TGTGCCAGCAGCTCCGACAGGGGGCGAGAGACCCAGTACTTC. Its protein product is CASSSDRGRETQYF.

The V gene is TRBV29-1, the J gene TRBJ1-1, with 7 bases aligning to TRBD1. This CDR3 spans 14 amino acids. The V segment lost 7 bases and the J segment 1 base; nucleotides outside the gene matches: 9. Germline lookup yields CDR1 SQVTM and CDR2 ANQGSEA. CDR3 sequence reads: CSALGQHTNTEAFF. The CDR3 nucleotides read TGCAGCGCCCTGGGACAGCACACGAACACTGAAGCTTTCTTT.

The chain uses TRBV19 and TRBJ2-4; 8 bases match TRBD1. This CDR3 is 14 amino acids long. V lost 4 bases, J lost 4 bases, and 3 bases stayed unmatched. Looked up from germline, CDR1 is LNHDA and CDR2 is SQIVND (reference sequence). The CDR3 nucleotides are TGTGCCAGTAGTACCGGGACAGGAAAAAACATTCAGTACTTC. This codes for CASSTGTGKNIQYF.

The chain recombines TRBV28 with TRBJ1-1; D not certain. Germline CDR1 reads MDHEN; CDR2 reads SYDVKM. CDR3 size: 14 residues. V shed 7 bases and J shed 0 bases, with 12 bases lying between them. CDR3 sequence reads: CASTRNEMNTEAFF. The CDR3 coding sequence is TGTGCCAGCACCAGGAACGAAATGAACACTGAAGCTTTCTTT.

CDR3 residues: CSVEKDREVLGFTEAFF. CDR3 nucleotide sequence: TGCAGCGTTGAAAAGGACAGGGAGGTATTGGGATTCACTGAAGCTTTCTTT. The chain employs TRBV29-1 and TRBJ1-1; 8 nucleotides match TRBD1. The CDR3 extends over 17 amino acids. V shed 2 bases, J shed 4 bases, and the junction held 15 bases outside the gene matches. Germline CDR1 reads SQVTM; CDR2 reads ANQGSEA.

The J gene is TRBJ2-5, the V gene TRBV5-1, with D perhaps matching TRBD2 (6 bases). The CDR3 runs 16 residues. Germline V gene sequence: CDR1 SGHRS, CDR2 YFSETQ. V was trimmed by 4 bases and J by 7 bases, leaving 23 bases between them. The CDR3 nucleotides read TGCGCCAGCAGCCTACGGAACCAGGAGGGCCGGGGGACCCAGTACTTC. It translates to CASSLRNQEGRGTQYF. The complete variable domain, with remaining parts taken from reference TRBV5-1 and TRBJ2-5, reads KAGVTQTPRYLIKTRGQQVTLSCSPISGHRSVSWYQQTPGQGLQFLFEYFSETQRNKGNFPGRFSGRQFSNSRSEMNVSTLELGDSALYLCASSLRNQEGRGTQYFGPGTRLLVL.